Presented here are 12 T cell receptor beta chains from one specimen sequenced in a study of T cells in localized non-small cell lung cancer. TCRdb keeps only in-frame clones here, not all; method: immunoSEQ multiplex PCR. Here the sample spans some 1,600 clones, around 20% being singletons. The starting material was lung tumor tissue, obtained before any cancer treatment. The receptors come from a man aged 40 to 75 with stage III squamous cell lung carcinoma.

This chain joins TRBV11-3 and TRBJ1-1, with D maybe TRBD1 (6 bases). V lost 5 bases, J lost 0 bases, and 13 bases lay in between. Germline V gives CDR1 SGHNT, CDR2 YENEEA. CDR3 length: 15 residues. CDR3 bases: TGTGCCAGCAGCCCTCCTACAGGGTTGAACACTGAAGCTTTCTTT. Translation: CASSPPTGLNTEAFF.

This clone was counted once. This chain uses TRBV29-1 with TRBJ2-2, with TRBD1 matching over 8 bases. Germline CDR1 SQVTM, CDR2 ANQGSEA. The V and J ends lost 3 bases and 4 bases, in that order; junction bases with no gene match: 10. The CDR3 spans 16 residues. The DNA of the CDR3 is TGCAGCGTTGAGGTACACAGGGGGATCAGCACCGGGGAGCTGTTTTTT. It codes for CSVEVHRGISTGELFF.

The sample holds a few counts of this clone. This chain joins TRBV6-8 and TRBJ1-5; D possibly corresponds to TRBD1 (5 bases). Trimming left V 5 bases short and J 2 bases short, with 13 bases between. The CDR3 is made up of 15 amino acids. The germline gives CDR1 MNHGY, CDR2 SAAAGT. The CDR3 spells CASSAAGGGNQPQHF. The CDR3 DNA reads TGTGCCAGCAGTGCCGCCGGGGGTGGCAATCAGCCCCAGCATTTT.

This clone counts as medium-sized (0.01 to 0.1%). The chain carries TRBV12-5 and TRBJ1-3; the D is unclear. Per the germline V gene, CDR1 is LGHNT and CDR2 is FRNRAP. The CDR3 sequence is 11 residues long. This chain's CDR3 is CASDIGDTIYF. As DNA, the CDR3 is TGTGCCAGCGATATTGGGGACACCATATATTTT.

The table lists this clone with a few counts. The V and J genes are TRBV10-3 and TRBJ1-6; possible D gene TRBD1, 6 bases. This CDR3 spans 13 amino acids. Trimming cost V 10 bases and J 5 bases, with 12 bases left between them. Germline V gene sequence: CDR1 ENHRY, CDR2 SYGVKD. This CDR3 is CASGGGDNSPLHF. CDR3 nucleotide sequence: TGTGCCAGCGGCGGGGGCGATAATTCACCCCTCCACTTT.

This clone is medium-sized (0.01 to 0.1%) within its sample. The chain combines TRBV1 with TRBJ2-7; the listed D gene, TRBD2, was not tested against the DNA. TRBV1 is a pseudogene locus. This CDR3 has 15 residues. This CDR3 reads CASSQTSGRLSEQYF. Here the CDR3 DNA reads TGCGCCAGCAGCCAGACTAGCGGGAGACTCTCCGAGCAGTACTTC.

CDR3 amino acids: CASKNRGEDNEQFF. CDR3 DNA sequence: TGTGCCAGCAAAAACAGGGGAGAGGACAATGAGCAGTTCTTC. The chain recombines TRBV6-8 with TRBJ2-1, with 7 nucleotides matching TRBD1. The CDR3 is made up of 14 amino acids. Germline V gives CDR1 MNHGY, CDR2 SAAAGT. V shed 7 bases, J shed 5 bases, and the junction held 8 bases outside the gene matches.

This clone has a single count. V usage is TRBV28 and J usage is TRBJ2-3, with D tentatively TRBD2 (6 bases). The CDR3 extends over 16 amino acids. Trimming pared 7 bases from V and 1 base from J, leaving 18 bases between. Germline V lookup: CDR1 MDHEN, CDR2 SYDVKM. As DNA, the CDR3 is TGTGCCAGCACCGCAACGGGGGAAATTGGCACAGATACGCAGTATTTT. Its translation: CASTATGEIGTDTQYF.

The V gene is TRBV6-8, the J gene TRBJ2-3; the D gene is possibly TRBD2 (7 bases). The CDR3 totals 15 residues. Germline V gives CDR1 MNHGY, CDR2 SAAAGT. V was cut by 1 base and J by 5 bases, with 13 bases left in between. The CDR3 sequence is CASSYWGGRGDTQYF. DNA for the CDR3: TGTGCCAGCAGTTACTGGGGGGGCCGGGGAGATACGCAGTATTTT.

This rearrangement joins TRBV5-1 to TRBJ2-6; 12 bases are shared with TRBD1. The CDR3 totals 19 residues. J lost 2 bases, V lost 2 bases, and 8 bases had no gene match. Looked up from germline, CDR1 is SGHRS and CDR2 is YFSETQ. The CDR3 DNA reads TGCGCCAGCAGCTTAGGATCCGGGACAGGGGGCGCTGGGGCCAACGTCCTGACTTTC. Amino acids: CASSLGSGTGGAGANVLTF.

By share of the sample, this clone is large (0.1 to 1%). Relative to the germline gene, one junction end is altered; a read error may explain this. The rearrangement uses TRBV7-2 and TRBJ1-4, with D hard to call. The length of the CDR3 is 13 residues. CDR1 and CDR2 from the germline V gene are SGHTA and FQGNSA. The CDR3 DNA reads as TGTGCTAGCAGCTTAGCGCCGGGAGAAAAACTGTTTTTT. Its protein product is CASSLAPGEKLFF. Using reference TRBV7-2 and TRBJ1-4 for the parts outside the CDR3, the full variable domain is GAGVSQSPSNKVTEKGKDVELRCDPISGHTALYWYRQSLGQGLEFLIYFQGNSAPDKSGLPSDRFSAERTGGSVSTLTIQRTQQEDSAVYLCASSLAPGEKLFFGSGTQLSVL.

The rearrangement links TRBV19 to TRBJ2-3; 9 nucleotides line up with TRBD2. Looked up from germline, CDR1 is LNHDA and CDR2 is SQIVND (reference sequence). This CDR3 spans 14 amino acids. The V and J ends lost 10 bases and 6 bases, in that order; junction bases with no gene match: 11. The CDR3 sequence: CATSSGTASDTQYF. CDR3 nucleotide sequence: TGTGCCACCTCTAGCGGGACGGCGTCGGATACGCAGTATTTT.